What follows are 5 T cell receptor beta chains derived from one specimen sequenced in a study of blood T cell repertoires in COVID-19. The data were produced by immunoSEQ multiplex PCR, yet TCRdb's version contains in-frame clones alone and is incomplete. The profile shows roughly 130,000 clones, under 90% of them singletons. The material sequenced was peripheral blood. Receptors were obtained from an older woman with acute or convalescent COVID-19.

The chain uses TRBV28 and TRBJ1-5, with D perhaps TRBD1 (5 bases). The CDR3 has 19 amino acids. CDR1 is MDHEN, CDR2 SYDVKM, per germline. The V end was cut by 3 bases, the J end by 2 bases, with 23 bases between. In DNA form, the CDR3 reads TGTGCCAGCAGTTTTGAAAGGGGCAGGACATCTATCGGCAATCAGCCCCAGCATTTT. Its translation is CASSFERGRTSIGNQPQHF.

This chain uses TRBV7-8 with TRBJ2-5; TRBD1 matches 8 bases. Trimming cost V 5 bases and J 2 bases; bases outside gene matches: 4. This CDR3 has 14 residues. In germline, CDR1 is SGHVS, CDR2 FQNEAQ. The CDR3, as DNA: TGTGCCAGCAGCCTAAGGACAGGGCAAGAGACCCAGTACTTC. As protein: CASSLRTGQETQYF.

The chain is built from TRBV5-1 and TRBJ2-2, with 8 bases identical to TRBD1. The V segment lost 2 bases and the J segment 3 bases; nucleotides outside the gene matches: 6. Germline V gene sequence: CDR1 SGHRS, CDR2 YFSETQ. The CDR3 is 16 residues long. CDR3 sequence: CASSFRQGLDTGELFF. CDR3 bases: TGCGCCAGCAGCTTCAGACAGGGGCTCGACACCGGGGAGCTGTTTTTT.

The chain employs TRBV6-5 and TRBJ1-1; 10 bases line up with TRBD1. Losses at the gene ends were 7 bases for V and 1 base for J; bases not matched to a gene: 6. This CDR3 is built from 15 residues. In germline, CDR1 is MNHEY, CDR2 SVGAGI. The CDR3 region has the DNA TGTGCCAGCAATCGTTGGGACAGGGGGAACACTGAAGCTTTCTTT. It translates to CASNRWDRGNTEAFF.

Concerning this clone: One junction end disagrees with the germline gene, perhaps due to a read error. This chain joins TRBV11-2 and TRBJ2-7; 8 bases align to TRBD1. Germline CDR1 and CDR2: SGHAT and FQNNGV. The CDR3 is 14 amino acids. The CDR3, as DNA: TGTGCCAGCAGATTAGGGACAGGACCATACGAGCAGTACTTC. Protein product: CASRLGTGPYEQYF.